The following is a TCR beta chain sequence with its context. The source of the sample is a study of PD-L1 blockade in urothelial cancer. Overall study: Atezolizumab was started by patients in the mid-2010s at 1,200 mg intravenously every 3 weeks. Of prior chemotherapy regimens, patients had received between 0 and 3. Blood was subjected to analysis at 3 weeks (second dose) and 6 weeks following treatment start.

Each PCR reaction had synthetic TCR analog templates spiked into it. Assay used: immunoSEQ multiplex PCR; TCRdb lists only in-frame clones, some missing. The sample carries 35,000 to 45,000 clones, 70% to 90% recorded once. Time point described: peripheral blood 6 weeks after treatment start. Specimen: PBMCs, collected around atezolizumab (anti-PD-L1) treatment. The TCR was taken from a man between 70 and 80 years old with urothelial cancer.

The CDR3 spells CASSPLAGGLNEQFF. As DNA, the CDR3 is TGTGCCAGCAGCCCCCTAGCGGGAGGCTTGAATGAGCAGTTCTTC. The chain recombines TRBV5-6 with TRBJ2-1; 11 bases align to TRBD2. The CDR3 loop spans 15 amino acids. The ends lost 4 bases at V and 7 bases at J; junction bases unmatched: 7. Germline CDR1 reads SGHDT; CDR2 reads YYEEEE.